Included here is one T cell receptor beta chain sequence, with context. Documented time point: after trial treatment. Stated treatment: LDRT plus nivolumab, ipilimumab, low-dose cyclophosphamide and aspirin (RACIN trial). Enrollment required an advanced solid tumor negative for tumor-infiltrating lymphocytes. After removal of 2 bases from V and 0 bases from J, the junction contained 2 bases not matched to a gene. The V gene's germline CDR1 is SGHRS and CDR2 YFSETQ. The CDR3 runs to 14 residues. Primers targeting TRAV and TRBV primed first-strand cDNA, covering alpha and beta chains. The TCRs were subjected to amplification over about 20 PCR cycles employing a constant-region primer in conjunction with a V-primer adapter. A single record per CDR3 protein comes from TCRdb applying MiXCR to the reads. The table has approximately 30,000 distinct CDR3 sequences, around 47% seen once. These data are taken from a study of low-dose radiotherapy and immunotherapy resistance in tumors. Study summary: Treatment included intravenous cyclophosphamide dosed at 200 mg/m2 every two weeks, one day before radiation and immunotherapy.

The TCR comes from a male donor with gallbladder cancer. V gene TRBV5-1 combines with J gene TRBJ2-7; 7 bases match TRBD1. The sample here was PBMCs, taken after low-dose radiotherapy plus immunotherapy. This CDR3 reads CASSFWTGSYEQYF. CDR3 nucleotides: TGCGCCAGCAGCTTCTGGACAGGCTCCTACGAGCAGTACTTC.